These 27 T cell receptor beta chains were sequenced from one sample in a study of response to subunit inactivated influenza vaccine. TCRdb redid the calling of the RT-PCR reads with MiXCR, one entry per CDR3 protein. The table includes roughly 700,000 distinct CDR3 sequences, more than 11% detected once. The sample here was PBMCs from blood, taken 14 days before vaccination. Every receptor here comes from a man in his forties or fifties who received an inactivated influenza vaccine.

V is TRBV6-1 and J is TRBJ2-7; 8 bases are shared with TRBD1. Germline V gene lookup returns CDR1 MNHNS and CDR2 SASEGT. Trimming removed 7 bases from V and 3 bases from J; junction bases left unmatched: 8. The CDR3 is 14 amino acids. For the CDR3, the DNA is TGTGCCAGCAAAAGACAGGGGTTTGGCTACGAGCAGTACTTC. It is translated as CASKRQGFGYEQYF.

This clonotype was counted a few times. The CDR3 sequence is CASSYNPSGRFSGANVLTF. CDR3 nucleotides: TGTGCCAGCAGTTACAACCCTAGCGGGAGATTCTCTGGGGCCAACGTCCTGACTTTC. The J gene is TRBJ2-6, the V gene TRBV6-2 or TRBV6-3, with 10 bases identical to TRBD2. Trimming took 2 bases from V and 0 from J; bases not matched to a gene: 7. The CDR3 extends over 19 amino acids. Per germline, CDR1 MNHEY and CDR2 SVGEGT.

This CDR3 is CSASRTNGETQYF. The CDR3 DNA is TGCAGTGCTAGTAGGACTAACGGGGAGACCCAGTACTTC. This chain uses TRBV20-1 with TRBJ2-5; the D gene is possibly TRBD2 (6 bases). Looked up from germline, CDR1 is DFQATT and CDR2 is SNEGSKA (reference sequence). The CDR3 spans 13 residues. Trimming stripped 3 bases from V and 5 bases from J, with 13 bases between.

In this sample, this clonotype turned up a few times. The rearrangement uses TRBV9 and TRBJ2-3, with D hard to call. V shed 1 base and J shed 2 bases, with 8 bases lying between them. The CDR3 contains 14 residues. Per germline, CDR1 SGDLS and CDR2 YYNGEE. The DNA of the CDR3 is TGTGCCAGCAGCGTAACCCCGATCACAGATACGCAGTATTTT. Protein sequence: CASSVTPITDTQYF.

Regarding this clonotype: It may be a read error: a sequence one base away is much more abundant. The chain's CDR3 is CSARTEAEETQYF. The CDR3 region has the DNA TGCAGTGCTAGGACTGAAGCGGAAGAGACCCAGTACTTC. This chain uses TRBV20-1 with TRBJ2-5, with D maybe TRBD2 (5 bases). The CDR3 length is 13 residues. Germline CDR1 is DFQATT and CDR2 is SNEGSKA (reference sequence). Trimming left V 3 bases short and J 3 bases short, with 11 bases between.

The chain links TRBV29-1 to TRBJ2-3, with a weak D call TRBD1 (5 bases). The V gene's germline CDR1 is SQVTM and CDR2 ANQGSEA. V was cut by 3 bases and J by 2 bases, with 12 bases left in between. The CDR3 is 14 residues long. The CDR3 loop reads CSVEGRVYTDTQYF. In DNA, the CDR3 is TGCAGCGTTGAGGGCAGGGTATACACAGATACGCAGTATTTT.

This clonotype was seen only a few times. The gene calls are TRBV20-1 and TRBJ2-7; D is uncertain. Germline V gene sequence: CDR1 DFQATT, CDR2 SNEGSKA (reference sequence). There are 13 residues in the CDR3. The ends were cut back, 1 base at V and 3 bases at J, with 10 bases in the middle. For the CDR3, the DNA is TGCAGTGCTAGAGCCCTTGACCGCTACGAGCAGTACTTC. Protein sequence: CSARALDRYEQYF.

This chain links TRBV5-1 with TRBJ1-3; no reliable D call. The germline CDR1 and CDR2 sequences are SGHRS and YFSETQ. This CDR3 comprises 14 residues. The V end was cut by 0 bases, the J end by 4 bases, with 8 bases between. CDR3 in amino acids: CASSLEAVGNTIYF. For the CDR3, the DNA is TGCGCCAGCAGCTTGGAGGCAGTAGGAAACACCATATATTTT.

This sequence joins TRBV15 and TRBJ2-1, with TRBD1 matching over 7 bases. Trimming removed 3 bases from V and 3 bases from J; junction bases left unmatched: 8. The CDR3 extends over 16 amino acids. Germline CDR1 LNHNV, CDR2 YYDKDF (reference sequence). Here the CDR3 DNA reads TGTGCCACCAGCAGTCGGTCAGGGGGAAACTACAATGAGCAGTTCTTC. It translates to CATSSRSGGNYNEQFF.

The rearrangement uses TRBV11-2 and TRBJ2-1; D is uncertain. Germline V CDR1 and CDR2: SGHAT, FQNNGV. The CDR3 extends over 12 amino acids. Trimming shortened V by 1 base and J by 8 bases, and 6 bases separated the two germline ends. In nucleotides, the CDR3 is TGTGCCAGCAGCTTAGGGTACGATGAGCAGTTCTTC. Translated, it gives CASSLGYDEQFF.

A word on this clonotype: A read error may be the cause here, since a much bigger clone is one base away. CDR3 residues: CASSRAYQETQYF. CDR3 sequence (DNA): TGTGCCAGCAGCCGGGCGTACCAAGAGACCCAGTACTTC. J is TRBJ2-5 and V is TRBV2; D unclear. Looked up from germline, CDR1 is SNHLY and CDR2 is FYNNEI. V lost 6 bases and J lost 0, with 8 bases in between. The CDR3 has 13 residues. Looking up the rest from reference TRBV2 and TRBJ2-5 gives the full variable domain: EPEVTQTPSHQVTQMGQEVILRCVPISNHLYFYWYRQILGQKVEFLVSFYNNEISEKSEIFDDQFSVERPDGSNFTLKIRSTKLEDSAMYFCASSRAYQETQYFGPGTRLLVL.

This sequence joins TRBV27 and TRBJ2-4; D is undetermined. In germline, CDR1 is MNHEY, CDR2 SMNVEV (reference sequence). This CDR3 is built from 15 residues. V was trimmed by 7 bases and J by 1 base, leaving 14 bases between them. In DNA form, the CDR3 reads TGTGCCAGCACGATGATCGGTGGGGCCAAAAACATTCAGTACTTC. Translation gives CASTMIGGAKNIQYF.

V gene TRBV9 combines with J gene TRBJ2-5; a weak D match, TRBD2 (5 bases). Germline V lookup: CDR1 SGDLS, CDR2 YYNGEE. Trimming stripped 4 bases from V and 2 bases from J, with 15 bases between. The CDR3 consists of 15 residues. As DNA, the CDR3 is TGTGCCAGCAGCCCGACACCGGGAAAACAAGAGACCCAGTACTTC. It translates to CASSPTPGKQETQYF.

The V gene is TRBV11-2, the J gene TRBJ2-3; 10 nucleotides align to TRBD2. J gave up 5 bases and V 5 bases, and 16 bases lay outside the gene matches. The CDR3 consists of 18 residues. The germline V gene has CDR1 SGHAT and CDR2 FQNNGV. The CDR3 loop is CASSPEVALAGGRDTQYF. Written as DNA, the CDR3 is TGTGCCAGCAGCCCAGAGGTGGCGTTAGCGGGAGGTCGAGATACGCAGTATTTT.

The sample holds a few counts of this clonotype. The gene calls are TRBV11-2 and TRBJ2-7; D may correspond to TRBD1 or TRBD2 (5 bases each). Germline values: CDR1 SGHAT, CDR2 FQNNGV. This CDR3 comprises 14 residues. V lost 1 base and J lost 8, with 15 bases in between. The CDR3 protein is CASSLVGSREQQYF. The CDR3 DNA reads TGTGCCAGCAGCTTAGTGGGGTCCAGGGAGCAGCAGTACTTC.

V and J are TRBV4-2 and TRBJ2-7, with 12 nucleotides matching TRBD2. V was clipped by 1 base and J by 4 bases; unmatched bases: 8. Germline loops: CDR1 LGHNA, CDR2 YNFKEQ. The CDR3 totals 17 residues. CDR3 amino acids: CASSQGITSGGPYEQYF. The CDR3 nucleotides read TGTGCCAGCAGCCAAGGGATAACTAGCGGGGGGCCTTACGAGCAGTACTTC.

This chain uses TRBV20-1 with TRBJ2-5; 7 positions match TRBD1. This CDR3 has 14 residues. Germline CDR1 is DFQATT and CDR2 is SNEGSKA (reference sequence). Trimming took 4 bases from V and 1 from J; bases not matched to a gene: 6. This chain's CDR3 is CSAMTGIVQETQYF. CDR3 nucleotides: TGCAGTGCTATGACAGGGATCGTCCAAGAGACCCAGTACTTC.

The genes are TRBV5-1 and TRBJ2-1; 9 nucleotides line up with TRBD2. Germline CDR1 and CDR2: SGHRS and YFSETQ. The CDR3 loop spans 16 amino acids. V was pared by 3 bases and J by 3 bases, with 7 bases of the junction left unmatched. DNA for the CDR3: TGCGCCAGCAGCTCACTAGCGGGTGGGATCTACAATGAGCAGTTCTTC. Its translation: CASSSLAGGIYNEQFF.

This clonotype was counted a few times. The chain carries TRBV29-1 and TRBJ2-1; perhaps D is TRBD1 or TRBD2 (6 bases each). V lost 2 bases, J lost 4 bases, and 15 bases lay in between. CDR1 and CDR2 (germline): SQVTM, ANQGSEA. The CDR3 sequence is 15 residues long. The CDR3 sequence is CSVELQGGIYNEQFF. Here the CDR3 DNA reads TGCAGCGTTGAACTCCAAGGGGGGATTTACAATGAGCAGTTCTTC.

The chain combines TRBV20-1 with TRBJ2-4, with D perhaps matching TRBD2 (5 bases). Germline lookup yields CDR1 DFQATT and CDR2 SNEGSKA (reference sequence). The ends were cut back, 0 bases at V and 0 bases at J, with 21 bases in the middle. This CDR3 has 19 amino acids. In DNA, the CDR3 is TGCAGTGCTAGAGATCAAGCGGATACCTTACTATTAGCCAAAAACATTCAGTACTTC. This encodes CSARDQADTLLLAKNIQYF.

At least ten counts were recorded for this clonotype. The CDR3 loop reads CASRPTGTRNEKLFF. For the CDR3, the DNA is TGCGCCAGCAGACCAACAGGGACCCGTAATGAAAAACTGTTTTTT. This chain links TRBV5-1 with TRBJ1-4; maybe TRBD1 (6 bases). Germline V gene sequence: CDR1 SGHRS, CDR2 YFSETQ. Trimming pared 5 bases from V and 4 bases from J, leaving 15 bases between. This CDR3 is built from 15 residues.

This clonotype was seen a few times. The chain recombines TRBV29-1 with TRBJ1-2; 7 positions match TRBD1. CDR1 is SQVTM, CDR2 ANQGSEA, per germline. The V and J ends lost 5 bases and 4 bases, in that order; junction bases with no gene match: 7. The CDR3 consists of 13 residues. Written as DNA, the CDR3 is TGCAGCGTTCTCGCAGGGGGATCCTATGGCTACACCTTC. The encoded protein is CSVLAGGSYGYTF.

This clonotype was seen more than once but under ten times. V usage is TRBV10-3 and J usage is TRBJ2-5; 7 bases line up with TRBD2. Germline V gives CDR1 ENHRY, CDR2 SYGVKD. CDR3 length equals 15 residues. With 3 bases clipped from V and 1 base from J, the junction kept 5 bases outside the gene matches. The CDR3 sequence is CAISDGGGPQETQYF. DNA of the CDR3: TGTGCCATCAGTGATGGCGGGGGACCCCAAGAGACCCAGTACTTC.

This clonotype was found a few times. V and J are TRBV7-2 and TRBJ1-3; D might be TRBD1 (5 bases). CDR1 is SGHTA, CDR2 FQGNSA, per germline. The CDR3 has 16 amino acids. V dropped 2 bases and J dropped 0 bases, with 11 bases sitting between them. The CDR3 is CASSLQGLLSGNTIYF. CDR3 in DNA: TGTGCCAGCAGCTTACAGGGCCTCCTCTCTGGAAACACCATATATTTT.

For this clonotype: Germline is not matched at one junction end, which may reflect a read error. The CDR3 region is CASSPDGSNQPRHF. The CDR3 bases are TGCGCCAGCAGTCCGGACGGAAGTAATCAGCCCCGGCATTTT. The chain is built from TRBV5-1 and TRBJ1-5; D unclear. This CDR3 region has 14 residues. Germline CDR1 SGHRS, CDR2 YFSETQ.

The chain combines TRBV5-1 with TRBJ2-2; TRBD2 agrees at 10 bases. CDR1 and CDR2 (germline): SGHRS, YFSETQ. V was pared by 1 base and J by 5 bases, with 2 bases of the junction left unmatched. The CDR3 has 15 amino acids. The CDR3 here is CASSLTSGATGELFF. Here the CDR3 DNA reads TGCGCCAGCAGCTTGACTAGCGGGGCGACCGGGGAGCTGTTTTTT.

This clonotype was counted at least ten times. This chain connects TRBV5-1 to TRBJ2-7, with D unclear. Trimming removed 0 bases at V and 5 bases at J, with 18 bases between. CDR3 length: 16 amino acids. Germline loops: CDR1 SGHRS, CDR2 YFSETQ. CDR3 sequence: CASSLAIRGSADEQYF. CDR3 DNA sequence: TGCGCCAGCAGCTTGGCCATTAGAGGATCTGCAGACGAGCAGTACTTC.